This TCR beta chain was identified during a study of cytomegalovirus exposure and HLA in healthy donors. Both 60 Vbeta primers and 13 Jbeta primers went into the PCR. TCRdb's table, derived via immunoSEQ multiplex PCR, lists solely in-frame clones and lacks some. This table lists roughly 90,000 clones. With regard to this clone: What it binds is unknown.

This CDR3 is 15 amino acids long. CDR1 SEHNR and CDR2 FQNEAQ come from the germline V gene (reference sequence). The V end was cut by 4 bases, the J end by 2 bases, with 12 bases between. Study-wide points: The authors considered a cluster of highly shared sequence variants likely to be a sequencing artifact.

The sequenced sample was PBMCs. V is TRBV7-9 and J is TRBJ1-5, with D possibly TRBD1 on 6 matching bases. The receptor was isolated from a man aged 50-60 years in good health and CMV-seropositive. The CDR3 DNA is TGTGCCAGCAGCTGGTCAGGGGCAGGCAATCAGCCCCAGCATTTT. Encoded protein: CASSWSGAGNQPQHF.